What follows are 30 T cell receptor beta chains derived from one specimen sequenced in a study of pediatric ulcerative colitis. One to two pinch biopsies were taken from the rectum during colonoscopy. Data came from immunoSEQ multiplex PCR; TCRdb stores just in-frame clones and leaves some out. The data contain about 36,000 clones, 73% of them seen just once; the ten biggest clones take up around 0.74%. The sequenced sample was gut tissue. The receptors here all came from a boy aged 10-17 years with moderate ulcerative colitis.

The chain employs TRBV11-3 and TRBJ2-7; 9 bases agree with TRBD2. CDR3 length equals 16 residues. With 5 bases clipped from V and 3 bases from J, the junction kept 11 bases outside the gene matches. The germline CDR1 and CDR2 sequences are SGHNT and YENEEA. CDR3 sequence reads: CASSPPRGGVGYEQYF. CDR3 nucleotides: TGTGCCAGCAGCCCCCCCCGCGGGGGGGTTGGCTACGAGCAGTACTTC.

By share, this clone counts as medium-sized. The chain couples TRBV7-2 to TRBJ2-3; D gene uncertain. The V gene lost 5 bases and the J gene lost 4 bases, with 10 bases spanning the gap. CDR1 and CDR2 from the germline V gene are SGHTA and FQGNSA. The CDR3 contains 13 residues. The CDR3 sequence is CASSLASSDTQYF. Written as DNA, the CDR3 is TGTGCCAGCAGCCTCGCTAGTTCAGATACGCAGTATTTT. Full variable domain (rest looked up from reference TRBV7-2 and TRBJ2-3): GAGVSQSPSNKVTEKGKDVELRCDPISGHTALYWYRQSLGQGLEFLIYFQGNSAPDKSGLPSDRFSAERTGGSVSTLTIQRTQQEDSAVYLCASSLASSDTQYFGPGTRLTVL.

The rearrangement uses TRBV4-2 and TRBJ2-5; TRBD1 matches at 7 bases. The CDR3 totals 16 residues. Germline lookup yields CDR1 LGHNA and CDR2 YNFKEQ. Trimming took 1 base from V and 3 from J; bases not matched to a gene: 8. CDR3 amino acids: CASSQARQGDKETQYF. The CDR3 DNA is TGTGCCAGCAGCCAAGCGCGGCAGGGGGATAAAGAGACCCAGTACTTC.

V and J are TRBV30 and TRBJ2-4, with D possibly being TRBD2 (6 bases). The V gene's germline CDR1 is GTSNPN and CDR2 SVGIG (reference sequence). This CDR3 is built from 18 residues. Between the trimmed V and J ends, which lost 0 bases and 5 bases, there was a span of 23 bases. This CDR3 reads CAWSVLDARDWLQNIQYF. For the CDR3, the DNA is TGTGCCTGGAGTGTACTCGACGCGAGGGACTGGCTCCAAAACATTCAGTACTTC.

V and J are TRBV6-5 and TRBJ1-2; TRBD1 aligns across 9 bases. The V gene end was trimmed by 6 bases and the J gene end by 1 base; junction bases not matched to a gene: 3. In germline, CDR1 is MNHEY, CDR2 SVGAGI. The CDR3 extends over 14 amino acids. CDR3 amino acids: CASSRDRVNYGYTF. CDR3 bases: TGTGCCAGCAGCAGGGACAGGGTTAACTATGGCTACACCTTC.

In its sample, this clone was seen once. DNA of the CDR3: TGTGCCACCAGCAGAGAGACTAGCGGGAGTTACGAGCAGTACTTC. Translation: CATSRETSGSYEQYF. The chain is built from TRBV15 and TRBJ2-7; TRBD2 matches 12 bases. This CDR3 has 15 amino acids. V was pared by 0 bases and J by 4 bases, with 1 base of the junction left unmatched. Germline values: CDR1 LNHNV, CDR2 YYDKDF (reference sequence).

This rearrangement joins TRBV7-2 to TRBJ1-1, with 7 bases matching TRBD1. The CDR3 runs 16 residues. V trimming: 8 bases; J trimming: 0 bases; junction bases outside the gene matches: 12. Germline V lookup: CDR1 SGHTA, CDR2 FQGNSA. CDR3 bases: TGTGCCAGCGGGGGGCCGGGACAGTTCATGAACACTGAAGCTTTCTTT. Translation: CASGGPGQFMNTEAFF. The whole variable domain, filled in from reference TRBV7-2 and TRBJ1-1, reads GAGVSQSPSNKVTEKGKDVELRCDPISGHTALYWYRQSLGQGLEFLIYFQGNSAPDKSGLPSDRFSAERTGGSVSTLTIQRTQQEDSAVYLCASGGPGQFMNTEAFFGQGTRLTVV.

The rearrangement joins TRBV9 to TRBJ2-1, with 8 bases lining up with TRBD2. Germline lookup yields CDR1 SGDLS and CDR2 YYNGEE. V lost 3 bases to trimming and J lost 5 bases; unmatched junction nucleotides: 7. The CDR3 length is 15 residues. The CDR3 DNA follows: TGTGCCAGCAGCGGGAGCGGGAGAGTCCACAATGAGCAGTTCTTC. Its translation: CASSGSGRVHNEQFF.

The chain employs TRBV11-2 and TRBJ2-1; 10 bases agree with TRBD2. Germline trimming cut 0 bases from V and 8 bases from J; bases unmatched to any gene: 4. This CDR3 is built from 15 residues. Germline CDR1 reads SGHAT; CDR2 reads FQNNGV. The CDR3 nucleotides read TGTGCCAGCAGCTTAGAACTAGCGGGGACAGATGAGCAGTTCTTC. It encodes CASSLELAGTDEQFF.

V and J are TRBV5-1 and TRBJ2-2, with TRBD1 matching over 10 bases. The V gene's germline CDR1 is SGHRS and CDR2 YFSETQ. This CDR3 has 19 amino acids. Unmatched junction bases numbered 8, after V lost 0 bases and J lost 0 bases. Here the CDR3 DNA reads TGCGCCAGCAGCTTGGAATCTCGACAGGGGGCGGCGAACACCGGGGAGCTGTTTTTT. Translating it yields CASSLESRQGAANTGELFF. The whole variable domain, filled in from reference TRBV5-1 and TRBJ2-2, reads KAGVTQTPRYLIKTRGQQVTLSCSPISGHRSVSWYQQTPGQGLQFLFEYFSETQRNKGNFPGRFSGRQFSNSRSEMNVSTLELGDSALYLCASSLESRQGAANTGELFFGEGSRLTVL.

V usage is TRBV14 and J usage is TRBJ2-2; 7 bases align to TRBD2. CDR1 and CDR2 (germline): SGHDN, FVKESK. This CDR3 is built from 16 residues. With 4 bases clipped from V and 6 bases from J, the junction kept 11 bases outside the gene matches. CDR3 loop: CASSRAMTSLAGELFF. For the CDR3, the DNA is TGTGCCAGCAGCCGTGCAATGACTAGCTTGGCCGGGGAGCTGTTTTTT.

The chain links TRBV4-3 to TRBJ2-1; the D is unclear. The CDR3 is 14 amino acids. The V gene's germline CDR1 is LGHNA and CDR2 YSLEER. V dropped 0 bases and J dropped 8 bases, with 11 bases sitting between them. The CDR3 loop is CASSQDSLRDEQFF. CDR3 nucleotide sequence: TGCGCCAGCAGCCAAGACTCTTTAAGAGATGAGCAGTTCTTC.

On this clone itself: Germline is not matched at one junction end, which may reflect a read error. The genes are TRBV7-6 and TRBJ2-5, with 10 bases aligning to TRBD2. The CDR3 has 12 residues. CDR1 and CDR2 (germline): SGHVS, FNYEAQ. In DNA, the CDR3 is TGTGCCAGCAGCCGAAGCGGACTAGCGGAAAACTTC. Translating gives CASSRSGLAENF. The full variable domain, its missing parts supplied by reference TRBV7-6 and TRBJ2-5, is GAGVSQSPRYKVTKRGQDVALRCDPISGHVSLYWYRQALGQGPEFLTYFNYEAQQDKSGLPNDRFSAERPEGSISTLTIQRTEQRDSAMYRCASSRSGLAENFGPGTRLLVL.

Here the CDR3 reads CASSAEAGGPTDTQYF. The CDR3 DNA follows: TGTGCCAGCAGTGCGGAGGCGGGAGGGCCGACAGATACGCAGTATTTT. This rearrangement joins TRBV6-4 to TRBJ2-3; the match to TRBD2 covers 9 bases. The germline CDR1 and CDR2 sequences are MRHNA and SNTAGT. With V trimmed by 4 bases and J by 3 bases, 8 bases remained unmatched. CDR3 length: 16 residues.

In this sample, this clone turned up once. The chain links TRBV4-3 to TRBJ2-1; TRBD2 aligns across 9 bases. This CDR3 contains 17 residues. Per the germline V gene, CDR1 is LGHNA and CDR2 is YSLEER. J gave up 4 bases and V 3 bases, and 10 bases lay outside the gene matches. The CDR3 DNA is TGCGCCAGCAGCCACGGGATAGCGGGGGCGGAATACAATGAGCAGTTCTTC. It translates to CASSHGIAGAEYNEQFF.

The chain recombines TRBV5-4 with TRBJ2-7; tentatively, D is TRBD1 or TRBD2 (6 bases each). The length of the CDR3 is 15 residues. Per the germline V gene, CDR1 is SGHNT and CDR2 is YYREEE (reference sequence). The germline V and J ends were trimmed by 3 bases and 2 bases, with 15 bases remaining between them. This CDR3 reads CASSSGAGGTYEQYF. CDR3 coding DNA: TGTGCCAGCAGCTCGGGGGCCGGGGGAACCTACGAGCAGTACTTC.

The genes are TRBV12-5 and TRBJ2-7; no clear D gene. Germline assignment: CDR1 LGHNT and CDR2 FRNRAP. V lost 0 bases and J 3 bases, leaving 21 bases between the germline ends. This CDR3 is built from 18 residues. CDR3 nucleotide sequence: TGTGCTAGTGGTTTGGTACGTTGGGATGTGGGGAACTACTACGAGCAGTACTTC. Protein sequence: CASGLVRWDVGNYYEQYF. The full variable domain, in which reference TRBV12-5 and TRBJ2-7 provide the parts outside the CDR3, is DARVTQTPRHKVTEMGQEVTMRCQPILGHNTVFWYRQTMMQGLELLAYFRNRAPLDDSGMPKDRFSAEMPDATLATLKIQPSEPRDSAVYFCASGLVRWDVGNYYEQYFGPGTRLTVT.

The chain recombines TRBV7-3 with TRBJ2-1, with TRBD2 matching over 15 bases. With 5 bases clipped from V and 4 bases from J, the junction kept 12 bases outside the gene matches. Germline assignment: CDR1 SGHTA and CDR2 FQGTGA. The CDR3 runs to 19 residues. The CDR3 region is CASSRRPGTSGGPYNEQFF. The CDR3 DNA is TGTGCCAGCAGCCGCCGTCCCGGGACTAGCGGGGGGCCTTACAATGAGCAGTTCTTC.

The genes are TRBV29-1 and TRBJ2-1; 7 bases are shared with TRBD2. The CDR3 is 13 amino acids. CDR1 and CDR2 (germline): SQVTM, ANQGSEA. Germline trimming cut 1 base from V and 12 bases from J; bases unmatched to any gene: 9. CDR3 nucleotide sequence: TGCAGCGTTGAAGTGGCTAGCGGAATTCGGCAGTTCTTC. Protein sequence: CSVEVASGIRQFF.

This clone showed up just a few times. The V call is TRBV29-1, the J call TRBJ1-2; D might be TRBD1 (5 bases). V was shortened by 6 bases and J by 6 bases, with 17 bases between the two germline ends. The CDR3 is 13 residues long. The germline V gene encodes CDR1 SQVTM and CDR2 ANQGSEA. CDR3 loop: CSVVHRRANGYTF. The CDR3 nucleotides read TGCAGCGTGGTTCACAGGAGGGCAAATGGCTACACCTTC. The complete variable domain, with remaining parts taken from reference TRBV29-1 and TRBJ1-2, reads SAVISQKPSRDICQRGTSLTIQCQVDSQVTMMFWYRQQPGQSLTLIATANQGSEATYESGFVIDKFPISRPNLTFSTLTVSNMSPEDSSIYLCSVVHRRANGYTFGSGTRLTVV.

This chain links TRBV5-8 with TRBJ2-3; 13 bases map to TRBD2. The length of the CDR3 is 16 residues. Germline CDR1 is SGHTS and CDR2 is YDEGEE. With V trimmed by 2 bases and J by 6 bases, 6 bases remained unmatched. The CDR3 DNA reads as TGTGCCAGCAGCTTTGGACTAGCGGGGGCAGGTGATACGCAGTATTTT. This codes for CASSFGLAGAGDTQYF.

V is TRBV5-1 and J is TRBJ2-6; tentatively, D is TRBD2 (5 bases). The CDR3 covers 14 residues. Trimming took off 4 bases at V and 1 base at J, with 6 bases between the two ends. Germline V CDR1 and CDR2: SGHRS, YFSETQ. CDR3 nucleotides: TGCGCCAGCAGCCCGGGGTCTGGGGCCAACGTCCTGACTTTC. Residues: CASSPGSGANVLTF.

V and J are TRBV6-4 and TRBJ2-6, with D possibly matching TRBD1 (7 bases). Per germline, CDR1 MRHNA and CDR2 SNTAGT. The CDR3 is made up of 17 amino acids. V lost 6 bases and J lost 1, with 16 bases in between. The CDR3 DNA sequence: TGTGCCAGCAGCGCGGGACAGTTGCTGTCTGGGGCCAACGTCCTGACTTTC. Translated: CASSAGQLLSGANVLTF.

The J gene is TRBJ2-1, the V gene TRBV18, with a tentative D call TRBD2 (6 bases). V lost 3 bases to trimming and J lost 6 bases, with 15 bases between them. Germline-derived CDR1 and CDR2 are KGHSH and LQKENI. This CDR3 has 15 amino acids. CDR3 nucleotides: TGTGCCAGCTCACCCTCGGGAGCGCGGGGCAATGAGCAGTTCTTC. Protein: CASSPSGARGNEQFF. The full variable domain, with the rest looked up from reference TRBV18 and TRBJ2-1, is NAGVMQNPRHLVRRRGQEARLRCSPMKGHSHVYWYRQLPEEGLKFMVYLQKENIIDESGMPKERFSAEFPKEGPSILRIQQVVRGDSAAYFCASSPSGARGNEQFFGPGTRLTVL.

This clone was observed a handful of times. In DNA, the CDR3 is TGTGCCAGCAGCTTGGGTTCAGGGGTTAGGGACGAGCAGTACTTC. Translating it yields CASSLGSGVRDEQYF. The chain carries TRBV5-5 and TRBJ2-7, with TRBD1 as a possible D gene (6 bases). Between the trimmed V and J ends, which lost 0 bases and 5 bases, there was a span of 15 bases. Germline loops: CDR1 SGHKS, CDR2 YYEKEE (reference sequence). This CDR3 comprises 15 residues.

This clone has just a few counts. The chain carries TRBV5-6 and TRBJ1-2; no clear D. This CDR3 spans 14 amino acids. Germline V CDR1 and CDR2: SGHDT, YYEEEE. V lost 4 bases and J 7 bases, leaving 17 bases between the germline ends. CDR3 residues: CASSRGPLRGGYTF. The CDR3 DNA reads TGTGCCAGCAGCCGAGGACCGTTGCGGGGTGGCTACACCTTC.

The CDR3 nucleotides read TGTGCCAGCAGCTTAGGTACAGGCGTGGAGACCCAGTACTTC. Translation: CASSLGTGVETQYF. V usage is TRBV11-3 and J usage is TRBJ2-5; D might be TRBD1 (5 bases). Deletions cut 1 base from V and 5 bases from J, with 11 bases between. The CDR3 length is 14 residues. The V gene's germline CDR1 is SGHNT and CDR2 YENEEA.

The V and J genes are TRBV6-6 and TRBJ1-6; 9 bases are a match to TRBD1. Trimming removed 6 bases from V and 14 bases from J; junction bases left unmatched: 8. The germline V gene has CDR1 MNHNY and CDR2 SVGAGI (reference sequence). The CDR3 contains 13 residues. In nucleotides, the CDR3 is TGTGCCAGCAGACCCGGACAGGGGCAGACCCTCCACTTT. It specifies CASRPGQGQTLHF.

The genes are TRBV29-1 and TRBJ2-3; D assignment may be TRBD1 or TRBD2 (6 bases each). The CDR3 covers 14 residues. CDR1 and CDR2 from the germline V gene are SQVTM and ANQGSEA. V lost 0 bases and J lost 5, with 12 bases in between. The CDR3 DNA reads TGCAGCGTTGAAGATGGGGGGCAGGGAGATACGCAGTATTTT. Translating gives CSVEDGGQGDTQYF.

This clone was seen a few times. CDR3 nucleotide sequence: TGTGCCAGCAGCTCCCGGGAAGGGGATTTGCCTCAGCCCCAGCATTTT. This encodes CASSSREGDLPQPQHF. This chain connects TRBV7-2 to TRBJ1-5, with D possibly TRBD1 on 5 matching bases. The CDR3 length is 16 residues. V was shortened by 4 bases and J by 6 bases, with 19 bases between the two germline ends. The germline V gene encodes CDR1 SGHTA and CDR2 FQGNSA.